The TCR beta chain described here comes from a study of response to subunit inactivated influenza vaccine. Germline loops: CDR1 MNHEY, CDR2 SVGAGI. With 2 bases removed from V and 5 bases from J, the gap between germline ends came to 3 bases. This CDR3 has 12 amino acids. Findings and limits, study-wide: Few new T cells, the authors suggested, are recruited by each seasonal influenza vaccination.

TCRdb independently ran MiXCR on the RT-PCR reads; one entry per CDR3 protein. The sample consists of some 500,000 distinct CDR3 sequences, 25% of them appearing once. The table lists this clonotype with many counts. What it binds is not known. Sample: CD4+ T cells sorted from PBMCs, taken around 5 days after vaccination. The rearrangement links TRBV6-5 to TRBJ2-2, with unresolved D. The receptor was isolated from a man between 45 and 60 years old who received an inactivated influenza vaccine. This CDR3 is CASSYRTGELFF. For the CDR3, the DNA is TGTGCCAGCAGTTACCGGACCGGGGAGCTGTTTTTT.